This T cell receptor beta chain was profiled in a study of pediatric ulcerative colitis. The rectum was sampled with one to two pinch biopsies at colonoscopy. The V gene lost 3 bases and the J gene lost 1 base, with 11 bases spanning the gap. CDR1 is SGHDT, CDR2 YYEEEE, per germline. The CDR3 sequence is 15 residues long. Only in-frame clones appear in the TCRdb table, and some are missing; sequencing was by immunoSEQ multiplex PCR. The sample yields under 50,000 clones, around 76% seen once. The sequenced material came from gut tissue. This chain connects TRBV5-6 to TRBJ2-1; maybe TRBD1 (6 bases). The clonotype originates from a girl under 18 with moderate ulcerative colitis. The CDR3 sequence: CASSYDGTSYNEQFF. The CDR3 DNA is TGTGCCAGCAGCTACGACGGGACATCCTACAATGAGCAGTTCTTC.